Listed below are T cell receptor beta chains from one sample, sequenced in a study of shared clonotypes between healthy human individuals. The repertoire was sequenced with immunoSEQ multiplex PCR; TCRdb's copy has only in-frame clones and lacks some. The repertoire holds more than 1 million clones, with 75% to 85% as singletons. Source material: memory CD4+ T cells from PBMCs. Source of these receptors: a man aged 18 to 29 in good health. Some clones in this sample may be carry-over from other donors' samples. CDR3s include the opening cysteine and the closing phenylalanine or tryptophan. D genes are given only for firm matches. Clone size is not always given. Where it is, it says once, few, many or a class for expanded clones.

v_gene,d_gene,abundance,j_gene,CDR3nt,CDR3aa
TRBV7-2,-,once,TRBJ2-5,TGTGCCAGCAGCTCCACCGGACGTCAAGAGACCCAGTACTTC,CASSSTGRQETQYF
TRBV6-5,-,-,TRBJ2-7,TGTGCCAGCAGTCGGTGGGAGGGGGGTAAGGGCGAGCAGTACTTC,CASSRWEGGKGEQYF
TRBV5-1,TRBD1,-,TRBJ2-5,TGCGCCAGCAGCAGGGCGGGACAGGGGGCCGGGGAGACCCAGTACTTC,CASSRAGQGAGETQYF
TRBV7-2,TRBD2,-,TRBJ2-3,TGTGCCAGCAGCTTACGGTTTCAAGCGGGAGACCCCCCAGATACGCAGTATTTT,CASSLRFQAGDPPDTQYF
TRBV13,-,-,TRBJ2-2,TGTGCCAGCAGCTTATCGGGCGGGGAGCTGTTTTTT,CASSLSGGELFF
TRBV10-3,TRBD1,-,TRBJ1-3,TGTGCCATCTCTGCGGGACAGGGGGCTGGAAACACCATATATTTT,CAISAGQGAGNTIYF
TRBV5-1,-,-,TRBJ2-1,TGCGCCAGCAGCCCCCCAGGGAGCTCCTACAATGAGCAGTTCTTC,CASSPPGSSYNEQFF
TRBV9,TRBD1,many,TRBJ1-4,TGTGCCAGCAGCCGACAGGGTGGAACTAATGAAAAACTGTTTTTT,CASSRQGGTNEKLFF
TRBV28,-,-,TRBJ2-4,TGTGCCAGCAGTTTATACAGGGTACACATTCAGTACTTC,CASSLYRVHIQYF
TRBV29-1,-,-,TRBJ1-2,TGCAGCGTTGGGGATCTGGTGAATGTTGGCTACACCTTC,CSVGDLVNVGYTF
TRBV7-9,-,-,TRBJ1-1,TGTGCCAGCAGCTTAGAGCCCAACACTGAAGCTTTCTTT,CASSLEPNTEAFF
TRBV18,TRBD1,-,TRBJ1-6,TGTGCCAGCTCACCCAATCTCCAGACAGGGGTAGGCTCACCCCTCCACTTT,CASSPNLQTGVGSPLHF
TRBV5-4,-,-,TRBJ2-7,TGTGCCAGCGGAGTTAGGGGGGGGATTAGCAGTGAGCAGTACTTC,CASGVRGGISSEQYF
TRBV5-1,TRBD2,-,TRBJ2-1,TGCGCCAGCAGCGAGCTAGCGGGAGGTCTCGGTGAGCAGTTCTTC,CASSELAGGLGEQFF
TRBV29-1,-,-,TRBJ2-5,TGCAGCGTTGGAGTGAGGGTTGCGGAGACCCAGTACTTC,CSVGVRVAETQYF
TRBV7-2,-,-,TRBJ1-1,TGTGCCAGCAGTCTCCAGGGTGTCACTGAAGCTTTCTTT,CASSLQGVTEAFF